These T cell receptor beta chains were read from a single sample in a study of blood T cell repertoires in COVID-19. The data were produced by immunoSEQ multiplex PCR, yet TCRdb's version contains in-frame clones alone and is incomplete. The table lists 88,000 or so clones, 85% of them singletons, with 3.5% to 4% in the top ten. The sequencing sample was made of peripheral blood. The source is a man in his sixties with acute or convalescent COVID-19. Each CDR3 is given with its conserved first and last residue. A D gene is named only where the DNA matches it firmly. Expanded clones are given a class, and other clones once, few, many or no size at all.

D gene | clone size | J gene | V gene | CDR3 DNA | CDR3 protein
TRBD1 | NA | TRBJ2-5 | TRBV3-1/TRBV3-2 | TGTGCCAGCAGCTGGACAGGGGAGACCCAGTACTTC | CASSWTGETQYF
NA | NA | TRBJ1-6 | TRBV7-2 | TGTGCCAAAGCACAGGGTGATAATTCACCCCTCCACTTT | CAKAQGDNSPLHF
TRBD1 | NA | TRBJ1-2 | TRBV3-1/TRBV3-2 | TGTGCCAGCAGCCACAGAGGAGGGGGCGGCTACACCTTC | CASSHRGGGGYTF
TRBD1 | many | TRBJ1-3 | TRBV4-1 | TGCGCCAGCAGCCAGGACGATCCGACACATGGGACAGGGAACTCTGGAAACACCATATATTTT | CASSQDDPTHGTGNSGNTIYF
NA | NA | TRBJ2-1 | TRBV5-1 | TGCGCCAGCAGCGAGGGATCCACCTACAATGAGCAGTTCTTC | CASSEGSTYNEQFF
NA | few | TRBJ1-2 | TRBV6-4 | TGTGCCAGCAGTAACAAAGGGGAGGGTCCCTATGGCTACACCTTC | CASSNKGEGPYGYTF
TRBD2 | NA | TRBJ2-3 | TRBV12-5 | TGTGCTAGTGGTTTCAGGACTAGCGGGAATCGGAATACGCAGTATTTT | CASGFRTSGNRNTQYF
NA | once | TRBJ1-3 | TRBV7-6 | TGTGCCAGCAGCTTACAGCGGCAGACTACTGGAAACACCATATATTTT | CASSLQRQTTGNTIYF
TRBD1 | NA | TRBJ1-2 | TRBV7-9 | TGTGCCAGCAGGGACAGGGTCGACTATGGCTACACCTTC | CASRDRVDYGYTF
NA | NA | TRBJ1-2 | TRBV10-3 | TGTGCCATCAGTGAGTCGCGGGACCGAATTCAAGGCTACACCTTC | CAISESRDRIQGYTF
TRBD2 | NA | TRBJ2-7 | TRBV9 | TGTGCCAGCAGCGTAGGACTAGCGGGCGAGCAGTACTTC | CASSVGLAGEQYF